This entry describes one TCR beta chain. Ten or more counts support this clonotype. The antigen it recognizes is unknown. Base-call qualities are not available, and no considerably larger clone is one nucleotide away. These data come from a study of low-dose radiotherapy and immunotherapy resistance in tumors (dated by TCRdb to between 2021 and 2023). Concerning the study at large: Cohort 1 received 0.5 Gy per fraction every 2 weeks, with a prescribed total PTV dose of 6.5 Gy. Patients in Cohort 2 were given 1 Gy per fraction every two weeks, for a total of 13 Gy across 26 weeks. Nivolumab and ipilimumab were both given intravenously, with nivolumab at a 240 mg flat dose every two weeks and ipilimumab at 1 mg/kg every six weeks. Every two weeks, patients got intravenous cyclophosphamide at 200 mg/m2, given one day ahead of each radiation and immunotherapy administration. Starting on cycle 1 day 1, patients took 300 mg of aspirin by mouth once a day for four cycles. The trial did not randomize participants into treatment groups. Eight patients were included in the translational analysis: three from the first dose cohort and the first five from the second dose cohort.

Sequences SEHNR (CDR1) and FQNEAQ (CDR2) are obtained from the germline V gene (reference sequence). Trimming at the junction amounts to 3 bases on V and 3 bases on J, and the germline ends lie 12 bases apart. Counted from cysteine to phenylalanine, this CDR3 has 15 amino acids. Just the 45-base CDR3 DNA is kept, in frame starting at base 1. The time point label, read with the paper, signifies: before trial treatment. The donors came from RACIN, which was a single-arm phase I dose-escalation trial that paired nivolumab and ipilimumab with aspirin, low-dose cyclophosphamide and low-dose radiotherapy. Eligible patients had advanced, TIL-negative solid tumors. Sequencing relied on an Illumina HiSeq 2500. First-strand cDNA was synthesized using Superscript III and a set of TRAV- and TRBV-specific primers, so that both TCRalpha and TCRbeta chains were covered. TCRs were amplified with Phusion for about 20 PCR cycles using a constant-region primer together with the adapter attached to the V primers. Amplification of the isolated mRNA was done with the MessageAmp II aRNA Amplification Kit, which involved a roughly 15-hour in vitro transcription at 37 degrees C. mRNA for TCR sequencing was isolated with the Dynabeads mRNA DIRECT Purification Kit. Indexed Illumina adapters were added in a second 25-cycle Phusion PCR, and the resulting products were purified with AMPure XP beads. The original methods were these. Custom Perl scripts pooled TCR sequences encoding the same protein, removed out-of-frame sequences and computed each clonotype's abundance. Any TCR sequence supported by only a single read was excluded from analysis. Shannon entropy, Gini index, clonality, richness, and the frequency of TCRs shared between repertoires were included as repertoire metrics. The public reads were reprocessed in TCRdb via fastp at Q25 and MiXCR, keeping in-frame beta chains. Each entry is one CDR3 protein sequence, shown with its most common DNA and genes. These V and J calls derive from TCRdb rather than the authors' analysis. The sample table shows tens of thousands of distinct CDR3 sequences, and approximately 25% are seen once. The ten largest clones capture about 6.6% of the sample.

The sequence derives from a male donor with rectosigmoid adenocarcinoma. Here the chain combines TRBV7-9 and TRBJ2-4; the D gene lacks a confident call. The source was PBMCs, collected before treatment. This receptor carries the CDR3 CASSFVWQNKNIQYF. The DNA reads TGTGCCAGCAGCTTCGTCTGGCAAAACAAAAACATTCAGTACTTC.